Listed below are T cell receptor beta chains from one sample, sequenced in a study of blood T cell repertoires in COVID-19. Profiling relied on immunoSEQ multiplex PCR, and the TCRdb table lists in-frame clones only, not all of them. This sample has a few hundred thousand clones, with approximately 83% found just once. What was sequenced was peripheral blood. These receptors came from a person between 65 and 79 years old with COVID-19, enrolled during active disease. The CDR3 runs from the conserved cysteine through the conserved F or W. D genes are given only for firm matches. Rows may omit the clone size; those that give it use once, few, many or a size class.

v_gene,abundance,j_gene,d_gene,CDR3nt,CDR3aa
TRBV10-3,.,TRBJ1-5,.,TGTGCCGCCCGGGATGGACAGCATAGCAATCAGCCCCAGCATTTT,CAARDGQHSNQPQHF
TRBV9,.,TRBJ1-3,TRBD1,TGTGCCACCGGGACAGGGATGGGCACCATATATTTT,CATGTGMGTIYF
TRBV28,once,TRBJ2-5,.,TGTGCCAGCAGTTTTCAAGTCTGGTCAGGTGGCACTTTACGGACCCAGTACTTC,CASSFQVWSGGTLRTQYF
TRBV28,.,TRBJ2-5,.,TGTGCCAGCATGTTACAAGAGACCCAGTACTTC,CASMLQETQYF
TRBV6-5,.,TRBJ1-3,.,TGTGCCAGCACAAACTCTGGAAACACCATATATTTT,CASTNSGNTIYF
TRBV6-5,few,TRBJ2-3,.,TGTGCTTTCCTGGCCGGGGATACGCAGTATTTT,CAFLAGDTQYF
TRBV7-2,.,TRBJ2-5,TRBD2,TGTGCCAGCAGCCCCCTAGCGGTTCAAGAGACCCAGTACTTC,CASSPLAVQETQYF
TRBV4-3,.,TRBJ2-7,.,TGCGCCAGCAGCCAAGATAAGCGGACTGGCGGTGGAGAGCAGTACTTC,CASSQDKRTGGGEQYF
TRBV6-6,few,TRBJ2-7,.,TGTGCCAGCAGGGGTTTGACAGGCAACAACTACGAGCAGTACTTC,CASRGLTGNNYEQYF
TRBV7-2,.,TRBJ2-1,.,TGTGCCAGCACCCCCCGCGCTGGGGGCCTCAACAATGAGCAGTTCTTC,CASTPRAGGLNNEQFF
TRBV19,.,TRBJ1-2,TRBD1,TGTGCCAGTACCACCCTGAGGGGGCGATACTATGGCTACACCTTC,CASTTLRGRYYGYTF
TRBV27,.,TRBJ1-4,TRBD1,TGTGCCAGCAGTGCCCGGGACAGTCGAGGTGAAAAACTGTTTTTT,CASSARDSRGEKLFF
TRBV5-8,.,TRBJ1-1,.,TGTGCCAGCAGTCATGTTAGGGGCGGTGATGAAGCTTTCTTT,CASSHVRGGDEAFF
TRBV9,.,TRBJ1-2,TRBD1,TGTGCCAGCAGTTACACCGGGACAGGGTTTGGCTACACCTTC,CASSYTGTGFGYTF
TRBV19,.,TRBJ1-1,.,TGTGCCAGTAGCGACCTACTCGGGGGGGCTTTCTTT,CASSDLLGGAFF
TRBV5-4,.,TRBJ2-5,.,TGTGCCAGCAGCCCCGGGGGTCCGGGGACCCAGTACTTC,CASSPGGPGTQYF
TRBV11-2,.,TRBJ2-2,.,TGTGCCAGCAGCTTACGGGGAGTAAACACCGGGGAGCTGTTTTTT,CASSLRGVNTGELFF
TRBV28,few,TRBJ1-2,.,TGTGCCAGCAGGTCACTCAGGTACCTTAACTATGGCTACACCTTC,CASRSLRYLNYGYTF
TRBV7-2,.,TRBJ2-5,.,TGTGCCAGCAGCCGTCAGGGCGCCCTGAAGGAGACCCAGTACTTC,CASSRQGALKETQYF
TRBV27,.,TRBJ1-5,.,TGTGCCAGCAAGGTCGCGACAGCGTCGAATCAGCCCCAGCATTTT,CASKVATASNQPQHF
TRBV9,.,TRBJ1-5,.,TGTGCCAGCAGCGGTTCAGGGATTGAGAGCAATCAGCCCCAGCATTTT,CASSGSGIESNQPQHF
TRBV30,.,TRBJ1-2,TRBD1,TGTGCCTGGAGTGTATTAGGGACAGGAGTTGGCTACACCTTC,CAWSVLGTGVGYTF
TRBV19,.,TRBJ1-2,.,TGTGCCAGTAGCATTTTTCGGGACTATGGCTACACCTTC,CASSIFRDYGYTF
TRBV7-2,.,TRBJ2-7,TRBD1,TGTGCCAGCAGCCAGGGACAGGGTTCCTACGAGCAGTACTTC,CASSQGQGSYEQYF
TRBV3-1/TRBV3-2,.,TRBJ2-1,TRBD2,TGTGCCAGCAGCCAAGGGGGGGGTGGCAATGAGCAGTTCTTC,CASSQGGGGNEQFF